Listed here is a single T cell receptor (beta chain). Amplification used 60 Vbeta primers and 13 Jbeta primers. Libraries were prepared by immunoSEQ multiplex PCR; TCRdb keeps only in-frame clonotypes and omits some of them. Here the sample table reports approximately 110,000 clones. The data originate from a study of cytomegalovirus exposure and HLA in healthy donors. It was healthy bone marrow donors who served as donors. Per germline, CDR1 SGHRS and CDR2 YFSETQ. The CDR3 runs to 16 residues. The J segment lost 2 bases and the V segment lost 5 bases, leaving 6 bases of the junction unmatched. J is TRBJ2-5 and V is TRBV5-1, with 13 bases aligning to TRBD2. Sample: PBMCs. This receptor was identified in a man aged 18 to 29 in good health and CMV-seronegative. CDR3 DNA sequence: TGCGCCAGCAGTCCGGGACTAGCGGGACTACAAGAGACCCAGTACTTC. Its translation is CASSPGLAGLQETQYF.